The entry that follows covers one T cell receptor (beta chain) sequence. Everyone who took part was 18 to 89 years old, and they came from 20 to 25 US areas. During the 2 weeks before they entered the study, exposed participants had met someone with a PCR-confirmed or clinician-diagnosed COVID-19 case. Under the authors' procedure: Amplified reference gene primers provided the basis for estimating nucleated cell counts. Method: immunoSEQ multiplex PCR; TCRdb's copy keeps in-frame clones and lacks some. V and J calls and clone size are copied from that table; D and trimming were computed from the DNA. The sample contains about 430,000 clones, 70% to 90% of which appear only once. This sample is part of a study of blood T cell repertoires in COVID-19. Germline V CDR1 and CDR2: MNHEY, SVGAGI. CDR3 length equals 14 residues. The V and J ends lost 4 bases and 4 bases, in that order; junction bases with no gene match: 6.

The sequencing sample was made of PBMCs or T cells enriched from blood (not recorded which). This clonotype originated in a young woman who had been exposed to COVID-19. The chain has TRBV6-5 and TRBJ2-7, with 8 bases that match TRBD1. CDR3 in DNA: TGTGCCAGCAGTTGGGGCAGGGGGCGGTACGAGCAGTACTTC. Translating gives CASSWGRGRYEQYF.